This T cell receptor (beta chain) was found in a study of blood T cell repertoires in COVID-19. In the study overall: Acute and convalescent COVID-19 samples came from the United States, Italy and Spain. Sample material is recorded as cDNA or gDNA derived from T cells, B-cell-depleted T cells, or PBMCs.

Original data processing: For nucleated cells, counts were estimated from reference gene primer amplification. The method was immunoSEQ multiplex PCR; TCRdb's version includes in-frame clones alone and lacks a portion of them. The V and J calls and clone size come from that table; D and trimming were worked out from the DNA. The sample has some 220,000 clones, over 75% seen once; the top ten hold 9.5% to 15%. V lost 3 bases and J lost 9; bases outside the gene matches: 14. CDR1 and CDR2 (germline): KGHSH, LQKENI. This CDR3 comprises 16 residues. The specimen sequenced was peripheral blood. The rearrangement links TRBV18 to TRBJ1-2, with 9 positions matching TRBD1. The sequence derives from a human donor in a cohort sampled during active COVID-19. In nucleotides, the CDR3 is TGTGCCAGCTCACCGCTAGGTGGGACAGGGATGTCTAGCTACACCTTC. It encodes CASSPLGGTGMSSYTF.